This T cell receptor beta chain originates from a study of regulatory T cells in long-lasting Graves disease. In the study overall: Those with persistent Graves' disease had received antithyroid drugs for over 5 years with positive TSH receptor antibodies. Study results and caveats: There was favoring of TRBV28, TRBJ1-2 and TRBJ2-5 in persistent disease.

Construction of TCR beta libraries relied on iRepertoire HTBI primers and on Arm-PCR targeting CDR3 regions. TCRdb recomputed calls from the multiplex PCR reads with MiXCR, one row per CDR3 protein. There are over 250,000 distinct CDR3 sequences in the sample; 20% to 25% occur only once, and more than 55% lies in the top ten. The CDR3 extends over 13 amino acids. Germline values: CDR1 LNHDA, CDR2 SQIVND (reference sequence). Between the trimmed V and J ends, which lost 7 bases and 5 bases, there was a span of 15 bases. This clonotype has a handful of counts. Its antigen is not identified. The time point is: persistent/refractory GD, antithyroid drugs over 5 years with positive TRAb. The TCR library was made from RNA that had been extracted from PBMCs in TRIzol.

This specimen consisted of peripheral blood mononuclear cells (PBMCs), obtained when the disease was refractory, from a patient treated with antithyroid drugs. V and J are TRBV19 and TRBJ2-7; maybe TRBD1 (6 bases). This TCR derives from a female donor with Graves disease. CDR3 in DNA: TGTGCCAGTAAGGGGAACAGGGCCCACGAGCAGTACTTC. Amino acid sequence: CASKGNRAHEQYF.